The 28 T cell receptor beta chains reported below all come from one sample, sequenced in a study of blood T cell repertoires in COVID-19. TCRdb's copy holds only in-frame clones and misses some; the assay was immunoSEQ multiplex PCR. The sample comprises around 33,000 clones, under 85% of which are singletons, and roughly a third rests with the top ten. The sequenced sample was peripheral blood. The receptors shown here come from a man older than 75 with acute or convalescent COVID-19.

The gene calls are TRBV19 and TRBJ2-2, with 7 positions matching TRBD1. Germline V gives CDR1 LNHDA, CDR2 SQIVND (reference sequence). The trim removed 6 bases at V and 5 bases at J, leaving 6 bases unmatched. The CDR3 contains 14 residues. Here the CDR3 DNA reads TGTGCCAGTAGGATACAGGGGAGTACCGGGGAGCTGTTTTTT. Protein product: CASRIQGSTGELFF.

The CDR3 nucleotides are TGTGCCAGCAGCCGAACTAGCAGAGAGACCCAGTACTTC. Translation: CASSRTSRETQYF. The chain has TRBV2 and TRBJ2-5; tentative D call: TRBD2 (6 bases). CDR3 length: 13 amino acids. Between the trimmed V and J ends, which lost 6 bases and 4 bases, there was a span of 12 bases. Germline V gives CDR1 SNHLY, CDR2 FYNNEI.

The chain couples TRBV6-6 to TRBJ2-2, with a tentative D call TRBD2 (7 bases). The CDR3 consists of 15 residues. The germline V gene encodes CDR1 MNHNY and CDR2 SVGAGI (reference sequence). V lost 9 bases to trimming and J lost 5 bases, with 19 bases between them. The CDR3 loop reads CASSGGGGGTGELFF. The CDR3 DNA follows: TGTGCCAGTAGTGGGGGCGGGGGAGGAACCGGGGAGCTGTTTTTT.

The rearrangement joins TRBV5-4 to TRBJ2-5; weak D call: TRBD2 (6 bases). V lost 4 bases, J lost 3 bases, and 16 bases lay in between. The germline CDR1 and CDR2 sequences are SGHNT and YYREEE (reference sequence). The CDR3 is 15 amino acids. The CDR3 spells CASSPVGGRKETQYF. The CDR3 nucleotides are TGTGCCAGCAGCCCCGTAGGAGGGAGAAAAGAGACCCAGTACTTC.

The chain recombines TRBV28 with TRBJ1-2; a possible D gene is TRBD1 (6 bases). Trimming stripped 5 bases from V and 0 bases from J, with 13 bases between. This CDR3 is built from 15 residues. Per germline, CDR1 MDHEN and CDR2 SYDVKM. This chain's CDR3 is CASSPVDRANYGYTF. The CDR3 DNA sequence: TGTGCCAGCAGTCCTGTGGACAGAGCTAACTATGGCTACACCTTC.

This chain uses TRBV18 with TRBJ1-1; no clear D. Per the germline V gene, CDR1 is KGHSH and CDR2 is LQKENI. V dropped 2 bases and J dropped 0 bases, with 4 bases sitting between them. The CDR3 is 13 residues long. The DNA of the CDR3 is TGTGCCAGCTCACCAGGGCTGAACACTGAAGCTTTCTTT. Translating it yields CASSPGLNTEAFF.

The chain carries TRBV9 and TRBJ2-7; no reliable D call. Trimming left V 0 bases short and J 3 bases short, with 7 bases between. The length of the CDR3 is 13 residues. Germline CDR1 is SGDLS and CDR2 is YYNGEE. The CDR3 sequence is CASSVDVSYEQYF. Here the CDR3 DNA reads TGTGCCAGCAGCGTAGATGTCAGCTACGAGCAGTACTTC.

The count of this clone is one. The chain recombines TRBV27 with TRBJ2-3; the match to TRBD2 covers 9 bases. In germline, CDR1 is MNHEY, CDR2 SMNVEV (reference sequence). The CDR3 extends over 16 amino acids. V trimming: 6 bases; J trimming: 5 bases; junction bases outside the gene matches: 12. In DNA, the CDR3 is TGTGCCAGCAGCAGGGAGGCGCGGGGGGGCATAGATACGCAGTATTTT. Translation: CASSREARGGIDTQYF.

This sequence joins TRBV14 and TRBJ1-2; 7 bases line up with TRBD1. This CDR3 is built from 15 residues. V shed 3 bases, J shed 7 bases, and the junction held 11 bases outside the gene matches. Germline V CDR1 and CDR2: SGHDN, FVKESK. The CDR3: CASSQLQGTISGYTF. In nucleotides, the CDR3 is TGTGCCAGCAGCCAGTTACAGGGGACGATTAGTGGCTACACCTTC.

The rearrangement links TRBV11-2 to TRBJ2-3; perhaps TRBD2 as D (6 bases). V shed 1 base and J shed 5 bases, with 16 bases lying between them. In germline, CDR1 is SGHAT, CDR2 FQNNGV. The CDR3 loop spans 16 amino acids. CDR3 coding DNA: TGTGCCAGCAGCTTAGGGGGCGGGGTTCAAGGAGATACGCAGTATTTT. Its protein is CASSLGGGVQGDTQYF.

The V gene is TRBV11-2, the J gene TRBJ1-2, with TRBD1 identical over 9 bases. Unmatched junction bases numbered 9, after V lost 0 bases and J lost 10 bases. CDR1 is SGHAT, CDR2 FQNNGV, per germline. The CDR3 is made up of 15 amino acids. For the CDR3, the DNA is TGTGCCAGCAGCTTAGAGGACAGGGGTATAGATCCCTACACCTTC. Its protein product is CASSLEDRGIDPYTF.

CDR3 region: CASSYPGTGVGYTF. The CDR3 DNA reads as TGTGCCAGCAGTTACCCTGGGACAGGGGTTGGCTACACCTTC. The chain links TRBV6-5 to TRBJ1-2; 10 bases line up with TRBD1. The CDR3 is made up of 14 amino acids. V was clipped by 2 bases and J by 7 bases; unmatched bases: 4. Germline V gene lookup returns CDR1 MNHEY and CDR2 SVGAGI.

The V and J genes are TRBV3-1 (or the pseudogene TRBV3-2) and TRBJ1-1, with 7 bases aligning to TRBD1. This CDR3 region has 16 residues. Trimming at V came to 3 bases and at J to 0 bases, leaving 7 bases not matched to a gene. Per germline, CDR1 LGHDT and CDR2 YNNKEL (reference sequence). CDR3 residues: CASSHQGQLMNTEAFF. CDR3 nucleotides: TGTGCCAGCAGCCACCAGGGACAGCTCATGAACACTGAAGCTTTCTTT.

This chain connects TRBV7-2 to TRBJ1-5; D may be TRBD1 (6 bases). Trimming took off 2 bases at V and 7 bases at J, with 15 bases between the two ends. CDR3 length: 15 amino acids. Germline CDR1 SGHTA, CDR2 FQGNSA. The CDR3 nucleotides are TGTGCCAGCAGCTTAAGGACAGCCCCTGAACAGCCCCAGCATTTT. It codes for CASSLRTAPEQPQHF.

The gene calls are TRBV12-3 or TRBV12-4 and TRBJ1-1, with D unclear. V was shortened by 6 bases and J by 4 bases, with 9 bases between the two germline ends. CDR3 size: 12 residues. This chain's CDR3 is CASRREGTEAFF. In DNA, the CDR3 is TGTGCCAGCAGGAGGGAGGGCACTGAAGCTTTCTTT.

For the CDR3, the DNA is TGTGCCAGCAGCCAAGGACTAGCGGGGATTAATGAGCAGTTCTTC. Translated: CASSQGLAGINEQFF. The rearrangement links TRBV14 to TRBJ2-1; 11 bases are a match to TRBD2. Germline CDR1 SGHDN, CDR2 FVKESK. The CDR3 contains 15 residues. Trimming took 1 base from V and 7 from J; bases not matched to a gene: 3.

This clone has more than one count but fewer than ten. This chain joins TRBV2 and TRBJ1-1; no definite D call. This CDR3 comprises 13 residues. Germline-derived CDR1 and CDR2 are SNHLY and FYNNEI. Trimming took 7 bases from V and 0 from J, leaving 9 bases between them. CDR3 coding DNA: TGTGCCAGCATGAGGAGTATGAACACTGAAGCTTTCTTT. It translates to CASMRSMNTEAFF.

This chain uses TRBV4-1 with TRBJ1-5; 7 bases are shared with TRBD1. The CDR3 covers 16 residues. V gave up 5 bases and J gave up 0 bases; unmatched junction bases: 7. Germline values: CDR1 MGHRA, CDR2 YSYEKL. The chain's CDR3 is CASSEVDRVSNQPQHF. The CDR3 coding sequence is TGCGCCAGCAGCGAAGTAGACAGGGTTAGCAATCAGCCCCAGCATTTT.

The chain carries TRBV5-5 and TRBJ1-1; the D is unclear. Germline V gene data show CDR1 as SGHKS and CDR2 as YYEKEE (reference sequence). Trimming took off 4 bases at V and 3 bases at J, with 7 bases between the two ends. This CDR3 is 12 amino acids long. CDR3 sequence: CASSLRDTEAFF. The CDR3 DNA reads as TGTGCCAGCAGCCTCCGGGACACTGAAGCTTTCTTT.

This clone was picked up a small number of times. The rearrangement links TRBV5-1 to TRBJ1-1; 11 positions agree with TRBD1. CDR1 and CDR2 (germline): SGHRS, YFSETQ. The CDR3 has 15 residues. V shed 2 bases and J 10 bases; nucleotides not matched to a gene: 10. CDR3 sequence reads: CASSLATGQGVGAFF. CDR3 sequence (DNA): TGCGCCAGCAGCTTAGCTACGGGACAGGGGGTCGGAGCTTTCTTT. The full variable domain, completed using reference TRBV5-1 and TRBJ1-1, is KAGVTQTPRYLIKTRGQQVTLSCSPISGHRSVSWYQQTPGQGLQFLFEYFSETQRNKGNFPGRFSGRQFSNSRSEMNVSTLELGDSALYLCASSLATGQGVGAFFGQGTRLTVV.

V gene TRBV11-1 combines with J gene TRBJ2-2; 8 positions agree with TRBD1. Per the germline V gene, CDR1 is SGHAT and CDR2 is FQDESV (reference sequence). This CDR3 region has 15 residues. The J segment lost 4 bases and the V segment lost 2 bases, leaving 3 bases of the junction unmatched. CDR3 coding DNA: TGTGCCAGCAGCTTAAGGACAGGGACCACCGGGGAGCTGTTTTTT. It is translated as CASSLRTGTTGELFF.

The V call is TRBV19, the J call TRBJ1-1; maybe TRBD1 (5 bases). With 8 bases removed from V and 3 bases from J, the gap between germline ends came to 13 bases. This CDR3 has 13 amino acids. Per the germline V gene, CDR1 is LNHDA and CDR2 is SQIVND (reference sequence). CDR3 nucleotide sequence: TGTGCCAGTGGTCGGGGGATTGACACTGAAGCTTTCTTT. Its translation: CASGRGIDTEAFF.

The chain carries TRBV29-1 and TRBJ1-1, with 8 bases aligning to TRBD1. Germline values: CDR1 SQVTM, CDR2 ANQGSEA. The CDR3 sequence is 14 residues long. Trimming cost V 4 bases and J 5 bases; bases outside gene matches: 9. DNA for the CDR3: TGCAGCGTTGCCTCGCGGACAGGGCGGACTGAAGCTTTCTTT. As protein: CSVASRTGRTEAFF. The full variable domain, completed using reference TRBV29-1 and TRBJ1-1, is SAVISQKPSRDICQRGTSLTIQCQVDSQVTMMFWYRQQPGQSLTLIATANQGSEATYESGFVIDKFPISRPNLTFSTLTVSNMSPEDSSIYLCSVASRTGRTEAFFGQGTRLTVV.

The chain employs TRBV3-1 (or the pseudogene TRBV3-2) and TRBJ2-7; D not certain. Between the trimmed V and J ends, which lost 4 bases and 0 bases, there was a span of 10 bases. Germline V gene data show CDR1 as LGHDT and CDR2 as YNNKEL (reference sequence). The CDR3 is made up of 14 amino acids. The CDR3 sequence is CASSLTSLSYEQYF. The CDR3 coding sequence is TGTGCCAGCAGCCTCACTTCCCTCTCCTACGAGCAGTACTTC.

The CDR3 sequence is CASSLGGTANQPQHF. CDR3 DNA sequence: TGTGCCAGCAGCTTAGGGGGGACAGCTAATCAGCCCCAGCATTTT. V is TRBV7-9 and J is TRBJ1-5, with TRBD1 identical over 7 bases. Germline V CDR1 and CDR2: SEHNR, FQNEAQ (reference sequence). V shed 1 base and J 4 bases; nucleotides not matched to a gene: 4. The CDR3 contains 15 residues.

The chain uses TRBV15 and TRBJ1-2; TRBD1 matches at 8 bases. The V segment lost 9 bases and the J segment 0 bases; nucleotides outside the gene matches: 3. The CDR3 totals 13 residues. Germline V gene sequence: CDR1 LNHNV, CDR2 YYDKDF (reference sequence). The CDR3 coding sequence is TGTGCCACTGGACAGGGAACTAACTATGGCTACACCTTC. This gives the protein CATGQGTNYGYTF.

V usage is TRBV7-9 and J usage is TRBJ2-7; TRBD1 matches 7 bases. The germline CDR1 and CDR2 sequences are SEHNR and FQNEAQ (reference sequence). After removal of 4 bases from V and 6 bases from J, the junction contained 6 bases not matched to a gene. This CDR3 spans 13 amino acids. The CDR3 DNA reads as TGTGCCAGCAGCTCAGGGGGAATACTCGAGCAGTACTTC. Amino acid sequence: CASSSGGILEQYF. Supplemented by reference TRBV7-9 and TRBJ2-7, the full variable domain reads DTGVSQNPRHKITKRGQNVTFRCDPISEHNRLYWYRQTLGQGPEFLTYFQNEAQLEKSRLLSDRFSAERPKGSFSTLEIQRTEQGDSAMYLCASSSGGILEQYFGPGTRLTVT.

The CDR3 DNA is TGTGCCACCAGCAGAGGAGTTACTAGCGGGGGGGCCGTAACGGCTAATGAGCAGTTCTTC. This codes for CATSRGVTSGGAVTANEQFF. The chain recombines TRBV15 with TRBJ2-1; 13 nucleotides agree with TRBD2. The V gene end was trimmed by 1 base and the J gene end by 7 bases; junction bases not matched to a gene: 16. Germline V lookup: CDR1 LNHNV, CDR2 YYDKDF (reference sequence). The CDR3 sequence is 20 residues long.